The source of this TCR beta chain is a study of blood T cell repertoires in COVID-19. Clones were read by immunoSEQ multiplex PCR, and TCRdb kept only the in-frame ones, dropping some. The sample shows more than 95,000 clones, about 86% of them seen only once. Germline V lookup: CDR1 MGHRA, CDR2 YSYEKL. The CDR3 covers 17 residues. With 5 bases clipped from V and 7 bases from J, the junction kept 16 bases outside the gene matches. The V call is TRBV4-1, the J call TRBJ1-5; 8 nucleotides line up with TRBD1. The clonotype originates from an older woman in a cohort sampled during active or convalescent COVID-19. Sequencing used peripheral blood. CDR3 DNA: TGCGCCAGCAGCAAACAGATGGCTCAGGGGGCTCGGCAGCCCCAGCATTTT. It yields the protein CASSKQMAQGARQPQHF.